The source of this TCR beta chain is a study of a mutant IDH1 vaccine in newly diagnosed glioma. Study summary: Patients arrived already treated with radiotherapy, temozolomide, or both, most having had both.

Clones were read by immunoSEQ multiplex PCR, and TCRdb kept only the in-frame ones, dropping some. Here the sample spans tens of thousands of clones, roughly 89% being singletons. Time point here: baseline, week 1 (first vaccination visit). Specified treatment: pre-vaccination baseline after standard-of-care therapy. Those who donated had recent WHO grade 3 or 4 IDH1-mutant, ATRX-lost astrocytomas. Study findings and constraints: Apparently, pseudoprogression bore no relation to changes among the top peripheral T cell clonotypes.

In regard to this clone: Its specificity is unknown.

Germline V gene sequence: CDR1 SGHTA, CDR2 FQGNSA. V was clipped by 5 bases and J by 4 bases; unmatched bases: 5. The CDR3 spans 14 residues. This rearrangement joins TRBV7-2 to TRBJ1-5; 7 bases agree with TRBD1. This clonotype was obtained from a man aged 40-55 years with glioma. The specimen was PBMCs, collected from a glioma patient treated with radiotherapy, temozolomide or both. This CDR3 is CASSPGQPNQPQHF. Written as DNA, the CDR3 is TGTGCCAGCAGCCCGGGACAGCCAAATCAGCCCCAGCATTTT.